Shown below are 27 T cell receptor beta chains from a single sample sequenced in a study of blood T cell repertoires in COVID-19. TCRdb's table, derived via immunoSEQ multiplex PCR, lists solely in-frame clones and lacks some. The data hold roughly 64,000 clones, with around 90% observed a single time. Sequencing was carried out using peripheral blood. These receptors were taken from a woman aged 80 or older with active COVID-19.

The genes are TRBV28 and TRBJ1-2, with D possibly being TRBD1 (5 bases). This CDR3 is built from 13 residues. The germline V and J ends were trimmed by 3 bases and 3 bases, with 8 bases remaining between them. CDR1 is MDHEN and CDR2 is SYDVKM in the germline V gene. The CDR3 region is CASSLGQHYGYTF. The CDR3 DNA sequence: TGTGCCAGCAGTTTGGGGCAGCACTATGGCTACACCTTC.

CDR3 protein: CASRSTVSYEQYF. CDR3 in DNA: TGTGCCAGCAGATCGACTGTCTCCTACGAGCAGTACTTC. V gene TRBV28 combines with J gene TRBJ2-7, with D hard to call. Germline CDR1 reads MDHEN; CDR2 reads SYDVKM. This CDR3 region has 13 residues. V lost 6 bases and J lost 0, with 9 bases in between.

The J gene is TRBJ1-2, the V gene TRBV6-1; perhaps TRBD1 as D (5 bases). Trimming stripped 1 base from V and 4 bases from J, with 16 bases between. The germline CDR1 and CDR2 sequences are MNHNS and SASEGT. The CDR3 has 16 amino acids. Here the CDR3 DNA reads TGTGCCAGCAGTGAAGGAACTCAGGGATTCCTCTATGGCTACACCTTC. It is translated as CASSEGTQGFLYGYTF.

The V and J genes are TRBV29-1 and TRBJ2-1; 13 bases map to TRBD2. The germline V gene has CDR1 SQVTM and CDR2 ANQGSEA. This CDR3 region has 16 residues. V dropped 6 bases and J dropped 2; count of bases not matched to a gene: 7. CDR3 sequence: CSVKTSGRIAYNEQFF. CDR3 DNA: TGCAGCGTCAAGACTAGCGGGAGGATAGCCTACAATGAGCAGTTCTTC.

The chain has TRBV6-1 and TRBJ2-1; D is unresolved. Trimming took off 0 bases at V and 6 bases at J, with 15 bases between the two ends. The length of the CDR3 is 16 residues. Germline CDR1 reads MNHNS; CDR2 reads SASEGT. The CDR3 spells CASSEAGIAPRNEQFF. The DNA of the CDR3 is TGTGCCAGCAGTGAAGCAGGAATAGCTCCGCGCAATGAGCAGTTCTTC.

CDR3 in amino acids: CSVLIPSTDTQYF. Written as DNA, the CDR3 is TGCAGCGTGCTAATCCCCAGCACAGATACGCAGTATTTT. The chain has TRBV29-1 and TRBJ2-3; unclear D gene. The germline CDR1 and CDR2 sequences are SQVTM and ANQGSEA. The CDR3 length is 13 residues. The V end was cut by 6 bases, the J end by 0 bases, with 10 bases between.

This sequence joins TRBV10-1 and TRBJ1-1; the D gene is possibly TRBD1 (5 bases). Germline CDR1 is WNHNN and CDR2 is SYGVQD (reference sequence). The CDR3 extends over 15 amino acids. The germline V and J ends were trimmed by 3 bases and 1 base, with 12 bases remaining between them. The CDR3 DNA reads TGCGCCAGCAGTGATAGGAACAGGAGGAACACTGAAGCTTTCTTT. This translates into CASSDRNRRNTEAFF.

V and J are TRBV7-8 and TRBJ2-2; TRBD2 matches at 16 bases. Germline V gene sequence: CDR1 SGHVS, CDR2 FQNEAQ. CDR3 length: 17 amino acids. Unmatched junction bases numbered 6, after V lost 5 bases and J lost 6 bases. Here the CDR3 DNA reads TGTGCCAGCAGCCCTAGGGGACTAGCGGGGGGGCCCGGGGAGCTGTTTTTT. Protein sequence: CASSPRGLAGGPGELFF. The full variable domain, with the rest looked up from reference TRBV7-8 and TRBJ2-2, is GAGVSQSPRYKVAKRGQDVALRCDPISGHVSLFWYQQALGQGPEFLTYFQNEAQLDKSGLPSDRFFAERPEGSVSTLKIQRTQQEDSAVYLCASSPRGLAGGPGELFFGEGSRLTVL.

This chain links TRBV15 with TRBJ2-1; 12 nucleotides align to TRBD2. Losses at the gene ends were 1 base for V and 7 bases for J; bases not matched to a gene: 5. Germline assignment: CDR1 LNHNV and CDR2 YYDKDF (reference sequence). This CDR3 spans 16 amino acids. The CDR3 DNA is TGTGCCACCAGCAGAGGTCCTAGCGGGAGGGGGAATGAGCAGTTCTTC. Translated: CATSRGPSGRGNEQFF.

The chain links TRBV5-1 to TRBJ1-6; the D gene is possibly TRBD1 (6 bases). Germline CDR1 SGHRS, CDR2 YFSETQ. The CDR3 spans 14 residues. Trimming removed 7 bases at V and 7 bases at J, with 15 bases between. The CDR3 reads CASAMDRENSPLHF. The CDR3 DNA is TGCGCCAGCGCAATGGACAGAGAAAATTCACCCCTCCACTTT.

This clone was seen only a few times. The V and J genes are TRBV6-5 and TRBJ2-1; 9 nucleotides align to TRBD1. The CDR3 runs to 15 residues. With V trimmed by 6 bases and J by 7 bases, 10 bases remained unmatched. Per the germline V gene, CDR1 is MNHEY and CDR2 is SVGAGI. The DNA for the CDR3 is TGTGCCAGCAGCACTGGACAGGGGCGCACTAATGAGCAGTTCTTC. This encodes CASSTGQGRTNEQFF.

The J gene is TRBJ2-5, the V gene TRBV28; TRBD2 agrees at 9 bases. The CDR3 extends over 15 amino acids. J gave up 2 bases and V 5 bases, and 6 bases lay outside the gene matches. Germline CDR1 and CDR2: MDHEN and SYDVKM. The CDR3 DNA reads TGTGCCAGCAGTCCCGGCGGGGGGGCACAAGAGACCCAGTACTTC. This translates into CASSPGGGAQETQYF. Supplemented by reference TRBV28 and TRBJ2-5, the full variable domain reads DVKVTQSSRYLVKRTGEKVFLECVQDMDHENMFWYRQDPGLGLRLIYFSYDVKMKEKGDIPEGYSVSREKKERFSLILESASTNQTSMYLCASSPGGGAQETQYFGPGTRLLVL.

Written as DNA, the CDR3 is TGTGCCAGTAGCCGGGACAGGGAGAACACCGGGGAGCTGTTTTTT. It specifies CASSRDRENTGELFF. This chain uses TRBV19 with TRBJ2-2; 9 nucleotides agree with TRBD1. Per germline, CDR1 LNHDA and CDR2 SQIVND (reference sequence). The length of the CDR3 is 15 residues. The ends lost 6 bases at V and 1 base at J; junction bases unmatched: 3.

This chain joins TRBV15 and TRBJ2-5; D remains ambiguous. The germline V gene has CDR1 LNHNV and CDR2 YYDKDF (reference sequence). The CDR3 is 12 residues long. V lost 0 bases, J lost 4 bases, and 3 bases lay in between. The CDR3 reads CATSRERETQYF. In DNA form, the CDR3 reads TGTGCCACCAGCAGAGAGAGAGAGACCCAGTACTTC.

V gene TRBV9 combines with J gene TRBJ2-3, with 10 bases fitting TRBD2. With 3 bases clipped from V and 3 bases from J, the junction kept 7 bases outside the gene matches. Germline V lookup: CDR1 SGDLS, CDR2 YYNGEE. There are 16 residues in the CDR3. CDR3 coding DNA: TGTGCCAGCAGCGCCCCACTAGCGGGGCGAACAGATACGCAGTATTTT. Translating gives CASSAPLAGRTDTQYF.

The V and J genes are TRBV7-2 and TRBJ1-1; D ambiguous. The CDR3 spans 15 residues. Trimming cost V 1 base and J 0 bases, with 9 bases left between them. Looked up from germline, CDR1 is SGHTA and CDR2 is FQGNSA. The DNA for the CDR3 is TGTGCCAGCAGCTTAGAAGCTTTCCTGAACACTGAAGCTTTCTTT. Protein sequence: CASSLEAFLNTEAFF.

This clone has only one observation. The genes are TRBV14 and TRBJ2-1; unclear D gene. The CDR3 spans 12 residues. Germline CDR1 is SGHDN and CDR2 is FVKESK. Trimming left V 4 bases short and J 4 bases short, with 5 bases between. For the CDR3, the DNA is TGTGCCAGCAGCCCAACTTACAATGAGCAGTTCTTC. Residues: CASSPTYNEQFF. The complete variable domain, with remaining parts taken from reference TRBV14 and TRBJ2-1, reads EAGVTQFPSHSVIEKGQTVTLRCDPISGHDNLYWYRRVMGKEIKFLLHFVKESKQDESGMPNNRFLAERTGGTYSTLKVQPAELEDSGVYFCASSPTYNEQFFGPGTRLTVL.

The chain is built from TRBV10-3 and TRBJ2-1; TRBD2 matches at 12 bases. The V gene end was trimmed by 8 bases and the J gene end by 3 bases; junction bases not matched to a gene: 11. CDR1 is ENHRY, CDR2 SYGVKD, per germline. This CDR3 contains 17 residues. CDR3 coding DNA: TGTGCCATCGGTAGGACTAGCGGGGAGAGAAACTACAATGAGCAGTTCTTC. This translates into CAIGRTSGERNYNEQFF.

This clone came up a few times. This rearrangement joins TRBV11-2 to TRBJ2-7; no definite D call. Trimming took 5 bases from V and 1 from J, leaving 9 bases between them. The CDR3 runs 13 residues. Per the germline V gene, CDR1 is SGHAT and CDR2 is FQNNGV. CDR3 in DNA: TGTGCCAGCAGCCCCCTTAGATCCTACGAGCAGTACTTC. Encoded protein: CASSPLRSYEQYF.

The CDR3 DNA reads as TGTGCCAGCAGTTTCGGACAGGGGGGACAAGAGACCCAGTACTTC. This sequence encodes CASSFGQGGQETQYF. The chain joins TRBV6-6 to TRBJ2-5, with 10 bases fitting TRBD1. Trimming took 4 bases from V and 2 from J; bases not matched to a gene: 4. The CDR3 is 15 amino acids. Germline lookup yields CDR1 MNHNY and CDR2 SVGAGI (reference sequence).

CDR3: CASSFFSAGELFF. The DNA of the CDR3 is TGTGCCAGCAGCTTTTTCTCGGCCGGGGAGCTGTTTTTT. This sequence joins TRBV11-3 and TRBJ2-2, with D uncertain. V was pared by 3 bases and J by 6 bases, with 8 bases between. The germline V gene encodes CDR1 SGHNT and CDR2 YENEEA. The CDR3 consists of 13 residues.

This clone was seen just once. The chain uses TRBV6-6 and TRBJ2-2; 10 bases agree with TRBD2. Germline CDR1 is MNHNY and CDR2 is SVGAGI (reference sequence). J lost 0 bases, V lost 5 bases, and 15 bases had no gene match. The CDR3 extends over 20 amino acids. The CDR3 bases are TGTGCCAGCAGTCACCGTCTAGGGAGGACTAGCGGCGCGAACACCGGGGAGCTGTTTTTT. It specifies CASSHRLGRTSGANTGELFF.

CDR3: CASSVGTDMNTEAFF. CDR3 bases: TGTGCCAGCAGTGTCGGGACAGACATGAACACTGAAGCTTTCTTT. This rearrangement joins TRBV6-4 to TRBJ1-1, with TRBD1 matching over 7 bases. The germline CDR1 and CDR2 sequences are MRHNA and SNTAGT. This CDR3 is 15 amino acids long. The V gene end was trimmed by 4 bases and the J gene end by 0 bases; junction bases not matched to a gene: 5.

Regarding this clone: This sample includes further DNA sequences coding for the same CDR3. The V and J genes are TRBV5-1 and TRBJ2-1, with TRBD2 identical over 8 bases. V was pared by 0 bases and J by 1 base, with 0 bases of the junction left unmatched. Per germline, CDR1 SGHRS and CDR2 YFSETQ. The CDR3 sequence is 15 residues long. Here the CDR3 reads CASSLGLASYNEQFF. CDR3 bases: TGCGCCAGCAGCTTGGGACTAGCGTCCTACAATGAGCAGTTCTTC.

This chain joins TRBV11-3 and TRBJ2-7, with 11 bases identical to TRBD2. The CDR3 sequence is 17 residues long. CDR1 and CDR2 (germline): SGHNT, YENEEA. V trimming: 0 bases; J trimming: 1 base; junction bases outside the gene matches: 5. As DNA, the CDR3 is TGTGCCAGCAGCTTAGAACTAGCGGGAGAGGGGTCCTACGAGCAGTACTTC. Translation: CASSLELAGEGSYEQYF.

The chain is built from TRBV11-2 and TRBJ2-5; unclear D gene. The germline V gene encodes CDR1 SGHAT and CDR2 FQNNGV. Trimming left V 5 bases short and J 5 bases short, with 6 bases between. The CDR3 is 11 residues long. CDR3 loop: CASSPRETQYF. Written as DNA, the CDR3 is TGTGCCAGCAGCCCCAGGGAGACCCAGTACTTC. Together with reference TRBV11-2 and TRBJ2-5, the CDR3 gives the full variable domain: EAGVAQSPRYKIIEKRQSVAFWCNPISGHATLYWYQQILGQGPKLLIQFQNNGVVDDSQLPKDRFSAERLKGVDSTLKIQPAKLEDSAVYLCASSPRETQYFGPGTRLLVL.

J is TRBJ1-2 and V is TRBV4-1; no clear D. The germline V gene encodes CDR1 MGHRA and CDR2 YSYEKL. Trimming left V 0 bases short and J 3 bases short, with 5 bases between. CDR3 length: 13 residues. CDR3 protein: CASSQDTYYGYTF. CDR3 DNA sequence: TGCGCCAGCAGCCAAGACACTTACTATGGCTACACCTTC.